These T cell receptor beta chains were read from a single sample in a study of CD8+ T cells in alopecia areata. The assay was immunoSEQ multiplex PCR, and TCRdb's table has in-frame clones only and misses some. The repertoire holds 150,000 to 180,000 clones, with 45% to 55% as singletons. Here the sequenced sample was CD8+ T cells sorted from blood, taken at week 0. These receptors were taken from a human donor with alopecia areata. The CDR3 runs from the conserved cysteine through the conserved F or W. Fields, in order: clone size, D gene, V gene, J gene, CDR3 DNA, CDR3 protein. The D gene is left open where the match is weak. Part of the rows lack a size; the others show once, few, many or a class for expanded clones.

-	TRBD1	TRBV30	TRBJ1-1	TGTGCCTGGAGACAGGGGGCGAACACTGAAGCTTTCTTT	CAWRQGANTEAFF
-	TRBD1	TRBV7-9	TRBJ2-7	TGTGCCAGCAGCCCAAGACAGGGGGGTTCCGAGCAGTACTTC	CASSPRQGGSEQYF
-	TRBD1	TRBV5-1	TRBJ1-2	TGCGCCAGCGGTACAGGGGGCGAATCCTATGGCTACACCTTC	CASGTGGESYGYTF
few	-	TRBV21-1	TRBJ2-1	TGTGCCAGCAGCAAAGCCGGGACTAGTTTTAACAATGAGCAGTTCTTC	CASSKAGTSFNNEQFF
-	-	TRBV4-3	TRBJ1-2	TGCGCCAGCAGCCAAGATCTGGGGGGGCAAGGGATAAACTATGGCTACACCTTC	CASSQDLGGQGINYGYTF
-	-	TRBV10-1	TRBJ2-3	TGCGCCAGCAGTGACCTAGCCATGGATACGCAGTATTTT	CASSDLAMDTQYF
few	TRBD1	TRBV7-2	TRBJ1-2	TGTGCCAGCAGTCAAATACAGGGGACATTGGCTAACTATGGCTACACCTTC	CASSQIQGTLANYGYTF
-	-	TRBV14	TRBJ2-1	TGTGCCAGCAGCCAGTGGTCCACCCCCAACAATGAGCAGTTCTTC	CASSQWSTPNNEQFF
once	-	TRBV29-1	TRBJ2-1	TGCAGCGTTGACTGGCAACTAGAGCAGTTCTTC	CSVDWQLEQFF
-	-	TRBV5-1	TRBJ1-1	TGCGCCAGCAGCCCCGACATAGCCATCACTGAAGCTTTCTTT	CASSPDIAITEAFF
-	-	TRBV6-5	TRBJ2-7	TGTGCCAGCAGGGTCTCAACTAGAGACTCCTACGAGCAGTACTTC	CASRVSTRDSYEQYF
few	TRBD1	TRBV13	TRBJ2-1	TGTGCCAGCAGCGCAACGACAGGGGAGCAGTTCTTC	CASSATTGEQFF
-	-	TRBV6-6	TRBJ1-1	TGTGCCTCGGGCGTTGGGAACACTGAAGCTTTCTTT	CASGVGNTEAFF
few	-	TRBV23-1	TRBJ2-7	TGCGCCAGCAGTCAATCGAGGCACTACGAGCAGTACTTC	CASSQSRHYEQYF
-	-	TRBV30	TRBJ2-6	TGTGCCTGGAGGGATCGCCCGTCTGGGGCCAACGTCCTGACTTTC	CAWRDRPSGANVLTF
-	TRBD1	TRBV4-3	TRBJ2-2	TGCGCCAGCAGCCAAGATAAGAAGGGGGCCGCCGGGGAGCTGTTTTTT	CASSQDKKGAAGELFF
-	-	TRBV13	TRBJ1-5	TGTGCCAGCAGCTTTTCGGGGAGCAATCAGCCCCAGCATTTT	CASSFSGSNQPQHF
once	TRBD2	TRBV11-2	TRBJ2-1	TGTGCCAGCAGCTTAGCGGGGGGGACGAATGAGCAGTTCTTC	CASSLAGGTNEQFF
few	TRBD1	TRBV29-1	TRBJ2-2	TGCAGCGTTGAAATGGGGGACAGAAACACCGGGGAGCTGTTTTTT	CSVEMGDRNTGELFF
-	-	TRBV14	TRBJ1-6	TGTGCCAGCGGAGCAAGCGGCTCTGGGAATTCACCCCTCCACTTT	CASGASGSGNSPLHF
-	-	TRBV30	TRBJ2-7	TGTGCCTGGAGTTCCAGCTACGAGCAGTACTTC	CAWSSSYEQYF
-	-	TRBV30	TRBJ1-1	TGTGCCTGGACACTGGGGGCCGCTGAAGCTTTCTTT	CAWTLGAAEAFF
-	TRBD1	TRBV7-6	TRBJ2-5	TGTGCCAGCAGCTTAGCGGGACAGACCCAAGAGACCCAGTACTTC	CASSLAGQTQETQYF
-	-	TRBV30	TRBJ2-3	TGTGCCTGGAGTGCGTTTAGGGGGGACACAGATACGCAGTATTTT	CAWSAFRGDTDTQYF
few	-	TRBV7-8	TRBJ2-1	TGTGCCAGCAGCCCTCGGGGAGAGCAGTTCTTC	CASSPRGEQFF
-	TRBD2	TRBV29-1	TRBJ2-3	TGCAGCGTTGAACTAGCGGGGAAGGGGGATACGCAGTATTTT	CSVELAGKGDTQYF
-	-	TRBV4-3	TRBJ1-5	TGCGCCAGCAGCCAAGATTGGGGCGATCAGCCCCAGCATTTT	CASSQDWGDQPQHF
-	TRBD2	TRBV12-5	TRBJ2-3	TGTGCTAGTGGTTTGCCCTCCCCTAGCGGGGGGCCCCCAGATACGCAGTATTTT	CASGLPSPSGGPPDTQYF
-	-	TRBV25-1	TRBJ2-7	TGTGCCAGCGGCGTCGGCAGAGGGTACGAGCAGTACTTC	CASGVGRGYEQYF
few	-	TRBV30	TRBJ1-1	TGTGCCTGGAAGAGGGGCTATAACACTGAAGCTTTCTTT	CAWKRGYNTEAFF
-	-	TRBV4-3	TRBJ2-5	TGCGCCAGCAGCCAAGATTGGTCCCTGAGGGAGACCCAGTACTTC	CASSQDWSLRETQYF
few	-	TRBV10-3	TRBJ2-3	TGTGCCATCTCTGACCAATCCCCCACAGATACGCAGTATTTT	CAISDQSPTDTQYF
few	TRBD1	TRBV6-5	TRBJ1-1	TGTGCCAGCAGTTACTCGGGACAGGGATACACTGAAGCTTTCTTT	CASSYSGQGYTEAFF
-	TRBD1	TRBV13	TRBJ2-7	TGTGCCAGCAGCTTAGCCAAAAGTGGGGACAGGGGGCTCTACGAGCAGTACTTC	CASSLAKSGDRGLYEQYF
-	-	TRBV29-1	TRBJ2-3	TGCAGCCTCTCCCAGGGCGAAACAGATACGCAGTATTTT	CSLSQGETDTQYF
-	-	TRBV30	TRBJ1-1	TGTGCCTGCCAATGGGCAGCCAACACTGAAGCTTTCTTT	CACQWAANTEAFF
-	-	TRBV30	TRBJ1-1	TGTGCCTGGAACAGACAGGCCAACACTGAAGCTTTCTTT	CAWNRQANTEAFF
-	-	TRBV4-3	TRBJ1-1	TGCGCCAGCAGCCAAGTTCCTGGTTCATCAGGGAACACTGAAGCTTTCTTT	CASSQVPGSSGNTEAFF
few	-	TRBV29-1	TRBJ1-2	TGCAGCGCTCCCGGGACTGACGCCTATGGCTACACCTTC	CSAPGTDAYGYTF
once	-	TRBV4-3	TRBJ1-1	TGCGCCAGCAGCCAAGATCTGCGCCGTTGGGTTGAAGCTTTCTTT	CASSQDLRRWVEAFF
few	-	TRBV13	TRBJ2-2	TGTGCCAGCAGCTCGGCTTCCGGCCGGTGGGGGACCGGGGAGCTGTTTTTT	CASSSASGRWGTGELFF
-	TRBD1	TRBV7-9	TRBJ2-7	TGTGCCAGCAGCACTGGGACAGGGACCAAGGTCTACGAGCAGTACTTC	CASSTGTGTKVYEQYF
once	-	TRBV30	TRBJ2-2	TGTGCCTGGAGTAGGGGGGGTCGCAACACCGGGGAGCTGTTTTTT	CAWSRGGRNTGELFF
-	-	TRBV29-1	TRBJ2-7	TGCAGCGTTCAAGGACCGGCCAACTACGAGCAGTACTTC	CSVQGPANYEQYF
-	TRBD1	TRBV5-1	TRBJ1-5	TGCGCCAGCAGTAATGACAGGGTCCATCAGCCCCAGCATTTT	CASSNDRVHQPQHF
-	-	TRBV29-1	TRBJ1-1	TGCAGCGTCCTTCGGGACACTGAAGCTTTCTTT	CSVLRDTEAFF
-	-	TRBV27	TRBJ1-2	TGTGCCAGCAGAGGCCCGATCGATGGCTACACCTTC	CASRGPIDGYTF
-	TRBD1	TRBV2	TRBJ2-3	TGTGCCAGCTTGGCCCTTGGGACAGATAGCACAGATACGCAGTATTTT	CASLALGTDSTDTQYF
-	-	TRBV13	TRBJ2-5	TGTGCCAGCAGCTTACAAGCCGGCCAAGAGACCCAGTACTTC	CASSLQAGQETQYF
-	TRBD1	TRBV7-3	TRBJ2-7	TGTGCCAGCAGCCCCCTACTGGGACAGAGCTCCTACGAGCAGTACTTC	CASSPLLGQSSYEQYF
-	TRBD1	TRBV4-3	TRBJ2-1	TGCGCCAGCAGCCAAGATAGTCAGGGGGATCAGTTCTTC	CASSQDSQGDQFF
-	-	TRBV5-1	TRBJ1-2	TGCGCCAGCAGCAATAGACACGCGCGGGATGGCTACACCTTC	CASSNRHARDGYTF
-	-	TRBV5-1	TRBJ2-2	TGCGCCAGCAGCTTGGAAGTAGCAGGGGCCGGGGAGCTGTTTTTT	CASSLEVAGAGELFF
-	TRBD2	TRBV9	TRBJ2-1	TGTGCCAGCAGCGTAGTTGGCCAGGGACTATATTCGGAGCAGTTCTTC	CASSVVGQGLYSEQFF
few	-	TRBV19	TRBJ1-1	TGTGCCAGTAGTAAGAGACAGGCGAACACTGAAGCTTTCTTT	CASSKRQANTEAFF
-	-	TRBV5-1	TRBJ2-7	TGCGCCAGCAGCCCTGCGAGGGGGGGCGAGCAGTACTTC	CASSPARGGEQYF
-	TRBD1	TRBV6-7	TRBJ1-2	TGTGCCAGCAGTTACTTGAATCCGGGACAGGATAACTTTGGCTACACCTTC	CASSYLNPGQDNFGYTF
-	-	TRBV6-5	TRBJ1-5	TGTGCCAGCAGTGGGGCTCAGGGTAATCAGCCCCAGCATTTT	CASSGAQGNQPQHF